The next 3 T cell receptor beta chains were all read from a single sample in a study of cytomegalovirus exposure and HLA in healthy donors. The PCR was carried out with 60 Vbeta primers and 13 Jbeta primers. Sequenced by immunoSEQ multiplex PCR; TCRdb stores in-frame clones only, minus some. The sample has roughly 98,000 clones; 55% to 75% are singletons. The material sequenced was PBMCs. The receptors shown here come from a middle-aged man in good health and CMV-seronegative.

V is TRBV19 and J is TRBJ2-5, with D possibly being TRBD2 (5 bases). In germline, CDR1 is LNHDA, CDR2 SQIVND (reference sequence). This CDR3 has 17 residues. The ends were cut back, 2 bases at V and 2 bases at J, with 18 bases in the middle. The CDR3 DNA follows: TGTGCCAGTAGTATACCACGAGGGTTAGTACGGCAAGAGACCCAGTACTTC. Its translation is CASSIPRGLVRQETQYF.

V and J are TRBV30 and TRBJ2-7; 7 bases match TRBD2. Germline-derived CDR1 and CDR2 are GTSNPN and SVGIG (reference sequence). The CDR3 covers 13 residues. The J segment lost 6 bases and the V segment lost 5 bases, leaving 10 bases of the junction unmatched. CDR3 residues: CAWETSNKGEQYF. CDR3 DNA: TGTGCCTGGGAGACTAGCAATAAGGGCGAGCAGTACTTC.

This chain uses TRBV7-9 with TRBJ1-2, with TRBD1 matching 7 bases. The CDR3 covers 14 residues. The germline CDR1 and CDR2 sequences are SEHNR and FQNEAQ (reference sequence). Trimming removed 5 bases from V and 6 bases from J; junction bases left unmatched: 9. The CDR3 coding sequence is TGTGCCAGCAGCCTCGATGGACAGGTCCATGGCTACACCTTC. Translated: CASSLDGQVHGYTF.